This T cell receptor beta chain stems from a study of cytomegalovirus exposure and HLA in healthy donors. In its sample, this clone was seen once. Its target is not known. This CDR3 is 13 amino acids long. Trimming took off 6 bases at V and 2 bases at J, with 8 bases between the two ends. Per the germline V gene, CDR1 is MDHEN and CDR2 is SYDVKM. The PCR ran on 60 Vbeta and 13 Jbeta primers. Some clones are missing from TCRdb's copy, which holds only in-frame ones; the method was immunoSEQ multiplex PCR. The sample lists around 65,000 clones, approximately 80% occurring once. Study conclusions and caveats: About 87% or about 30% of the time was how often most TCR beta V segments were productive, according to an earlier analysis. The study dropped some indistinguishable V segments, TRBV6-2 and TRBV6-3 among them.

The chain employs TRBV28 and TRBJ1-5; D not certain. This clonotype was obtained from a girl aged 5-17 years in good health and CMV-seropositive. Sequencing used PBMCs. The CDR3 reads CASRSGGNQPQHF. The CDR3 nucleotides read TGTGCCAGCAGATCCGGGGGCAATCAGCCCCAGCATTTT.